The TCR beta chain described here comes from a study of shared clonotypes between healthy human individuals. The germline gives CDR1 MDHEN, CDR2 SYDVKM. The CDR3 runs 14 residues. Between the trimmed V and J ends, which lost 8 bases and 4 bases, there was a span of 15 bases. Assay used: immunoSEQ multiplex PCR; TCRdb lists only in-frame clones, some missing. The table records hundreds of thousands of clones, about 74% of them present only once. Material for sequencing was memory CD4+ T cells sorted from blood. Documented subset: CD45RA-negative fraction. The rearrangement links TRBV28 to TRBJ1-5; D may be TRBD1 (6 bases). This TCR derives from a woman under 40 in good health. DNA for the CDR3: TGTGCCAGCCATAAACAGGGTTGGAATCAGCCCCAGCATTTT. Its protein is CASHKQGWNQPQHF. The variable domain in full, with the rest retrieved from reference TRBV28 and TRBJ1-5, is DVKVTQSSRYLVKRTGEKVFLECVQDMDHENMFWYRQDPGLGLRLIYFSYDVKMKEKGDIPEGYSVSREKKERFSLILESASTNQTSMYLCASHKQGWNQPQHFGDGTRLSIL.